The next 32 T cell receptor beta chains were all read from a single sample in a study of identifying expanded T cells in peripheral blood. Sequencing was performed with immunoSEQ multiplex PCR; in TCRdb, only in-frame clones are kept and a portion is missing. Found here are approximately 130,000 clones, about 86% of them singletons; the top ten hold roughly 7.9%. What was sequenced was blood. The receptors come from a person between 18 and 75 years old in good health.

The chain joins TRBV6-5 to TRBJ2-7; 8 positions agree with TRBD1. The length of the CDR3 is 14 residues. CDR1 and CDR2 (germline): MNHEY, SVGAGI. V was pared by 2 bases and J by 7 bases, with 7 bases of the junction left unmatched. CDR3 sequence reads: CASSYTRQGREQYF. The DNA for the CDR3 is TGTGCCAGCAGTTACACGAGACAGGGGCGGGAGCAGTACTTC.

This chain connects TRBV4-3 to TRBJ1-1; TRBD1 might be the D (5 bases). The CDR3 is 15 residues long. Germline-derived CDR1 and CDR2 are LGHNA and YSLEER. Deletions cut 0 bases from V and 5 bases from J, with 13 bases between. CDR3 sequence (DNA): TGCGCCAGCAGCCAAGATCCGCGGGACGGAACTGAAGCTTTCTTT. It codes for CASSQDPRDGTEAFF.

The gene calls are TRBV28 and TRBJ2-5, with TRBD2 matching over 9 bases. The CDR3 spans 18 residues. J lost 2 bases, V lost 1 base, and 11 bases had no gene match. Germline CDR1 and CDR2: MDHEN and SYDVKM. The CDR3 DNA follows: TGTGCCAGCAGTTTATTGAGCGGGAGGTGGGGAAGTCAAGAGACCCAGTACTTC. It translates to CASSLLSGRWGSQETQYF.

The gene calls are TRBV9 and TRBJ2-7; D is unresolved. The CDR3 length is 15 residues. From germline, CDR1 is SGDLS and CDR2 YYNGEE. The V and J ends lost 0 bases and 5 bases respectively, with 15 bases between them. The CDR3 protein is CASSVGDESFHEQYF. As DNA, the CDR3 is TGTGCCAGCAGCGTAGGAGACGAGAGTTTCCACGAGCAGTACTTC. Full variable domain (rest looked up from reference TRBV9 and TRBJ2-7): DSGVTQTPKHLITATGQRVTLRCSPRSGDLSVYWYQQSLDQGLQFLIQYYNGEERAKGNILERFSAQQFPDLHSELNLSSLELGDSALYFCASSVGDESFHEQYFGPGTRLTVT.

The genes are TRBV7-6 and TRBJ1-2, with 7 bases lining up with TRBD1. Unmatched junction bases numbered 13, after V lost 5 bases and J lost 7 bases. The CDR3 length is 15 residues. Germline V gene lookup returns CDR1 SGHVS and CDR2 FNYEAQ. The CDR3 is CASSPTGGTVVGYTF. The CDR3 nucleotides read TGTGCCAGCAGCCCCACGGGAGGGACAGTGGTTGGCTACACCTTC. The full variable domain, in which reference TRBV7-6 and TRBJ1-2 provide the parts outside the CDR3, is GAGVSQSPRYKVTKRGQDVALRCDPISGHVSLYWYRQALGQGPEFLTYFNYEAQQDKSGLPNDRFSAERPEGSISTLTIQRTEQRDSAMYRCASSPTGGTVVGYTFGSGTRLTVV.

The chain couples TRBV5-5 to TRBJ2-2, with D possibly TRBD1 on 6 matching bases. The CDR3 has 13 residues. V dropped 3 bases and J dropped 6 bases, with 9 bases sitting between them. Germline V gene lookup returns CDR1 SGHKS and CDR2 YYEKEE (reference sequence). The CDR3 is CASSSRGAGELFF. CDR3 in DNA: TGTGCCAGCAGCTCCAGGGGAGCCGGGGAGCTGTTTTTT. Filled out from reference TRBV5-5 and TRBJ2-2, the complete variable domain reads DAGVTQSPTHLIKTRGQQVTLRCSPISGHKSVSWYQQVLGQGPQFIFQYYEKEERGRGNFPDRFSARQFPNYSSELNVNALLLGDSALYLCASSSRGAGELFFGEGSRLTVL.

This chain joins TRBV7-8 and TRBJ2-2, with D perhaps matching TRBD1 or TRBD2 (5 bases each). Trimming shortened V by 1 base and J by 0 bases, and 9 bases separated the two germline ends. CDR3 length equals 16 residues. The V gene's germline CDR1 is SGHVS and CDR2 FQNEAQ. The chain's CDR3 is CASSLEGRPNTGELFF. The CDR3 region has the DNA TGTGCCAGCAGCTTAGAGGGACGGCCGAACACCGGGGAGCTGTTTTTT.

The chain recombines TRBV2 with TRBJ2-5; D ambiguous. Germline CDR1 reads SNHLY; CDR2 reads FYNNEI. The V end lost 8 bases, the J end lost 5 bases, and 15 bases lay between the germline ends. CDR3 length: 13 residues. The CDR3: CASQTARSETQYF. The CDR3 coding sequence is TGTGCCAGCCAAACAGCTCGGTCCGAGACCCAGTACTTC.

Comments on this clone: Other nucleotide sequences from this sample produce the same CDR3. The chain is built from TRBV7-8 and TRBJ1-2, with D possibly TRBD1 on 5 matching bases. V lost 3 bases and J lost 3, with 11 bases in between. Germline values: CDR1 SGHVS, CDR2 FQNEAQ. This CDR3 has 14 residues. The CDR3 DNA follows: TGTGCCAGCAGCTTGCCGGGGCGGGACTATGGCTACACCTTC. Its protein is CASSLPGRDYGYTF.

The chain combines TRBV5-1 with TRBJ2-7, with 9 bases lining up with TRBD2. J gave up 7 bases and V 1 base, and 6 bases lay outside the gene matches. Looked up from germline, CDR1 is SGHRS and CDR2 is YFSETQ. This CDR3 has 14 residues. For the CDR3, the DNA is TGCGCCAGCAGCTTGAGACTAGCGGATGGGGAGCAGTACTTC. This encodes CASSLRLADGEQYF.

The V and J genes are TRBV6-6 and TRBJ1-4; D possibly corresponds to TRBD1 (6 bases). This CDR3 is 14 amino acids long. Germline V gene lookup returns CDR1 MNHNY and CDR2 SVGAGI (reference sequence). Trimming took off 8 bases at V and 8 bases at J, with 18 bases between the two ends. The CDR3 DNA is TGTGCCAGCTCTGATGGGGCAACAGGGGAAAAACTGTTTTTT. Translation: CASSDGATGEKLFF.

The chain has TRBV2 and TRBJ2-1; a possible D gene is TRBD1 (6 bases). Trimming pared 7 bases from V and 8 bases from J, leaving 12 bases between. The length of the CDR3 is 12 residues. CDR1 is SNHLY, CDR2 FYNNEI, per germline. This CDR3 is CASTKGVYEQFF. The CDR3 bases are TGTGCCAGCACGAAGGGGGTGTATGAGCAGTTCTTC.

The chain joins TRBV29-1 to TRBJ2-7; tentatively, D is TRBD2 (5 bases). The CDR3 runs to 12 residues. Germline lookup yields CDR1 SQVTM and CDR2 ANQGSEA. Trimming stripped 6 bases from V and 6 bases from J, with 15 bases between. The DNA of the CDR3 is TGCAGCGTGTGGACGGAGGAGTTCGAGCAGTACTTC. This codes for CSVWTEEFEQYF.

The chain combines TRBV4-3 with TRBJ1-2, with D perhaps TRBD1 (5 bases). Trimming stripped 0 bases from V and 0 bases from J, with 14 bases between. Germline CDR1 reads LGHNA; CDR2 reads YSLEER. The CDR3 runs 17 residues. Here the CDR3 DNA reads TGCGCCAGCAGCCAAGATTACGGAACAGGAGCTAACTATGGCTACACCTTC. This codes for CASSQDYGTGANYGYTF.

The gene calls are TRBV6-6 and TRBJ1-6; unclear D gene. The germline CDR1 and CDR2 sequences are MNHNY and SVGAGI (reference sequence). With 5 bases removed from V and 7 bases from J, the gap between germline ends came to 12 bases. CDR3 length: 14 residues. The CDR3 nucleotides are TGTGCCAGCAGTCCAACTAGGGAGAATTCACCCCTCCACTTT. Amino acid sequence: CASSPTRENSPLHF.

This chain uses TRBV7-9 with TRBJ2-4; 8 bases are shared with TRBD2. The CDR3 has 12 amino acids. Germline-derived CDR1 and CDR2 are SEHNR and FQNEAQ (reference sequence). The J segment lost 9 bases and the V segment lost 5 bases, leaving 3 bases of the junction unmatched. In DNA form, the CDR3 reads TGTGCCAGCAGCACCAGCGGGGGCATTCAGTACTTC. Encoded protein: CASSTSGGIQYF.

This clone was observed a handful of times. The V and J genes are TRBV19 and TRBJ2-2; D is unresolved. Per germline, CDR1 LNHDA and CDR2 SQIVND (reference sequence). This CDR3 comprises 14 residues. The V end lost 2 bases, the J end lost 2 bases, and 6 bases lay between the germline ends. The CDR3 DNA is TGTGCCAGTAGTATATCCCCTAACACCGGGGAGCTGTTTTTT. Protein product: CASSISPNTGELFF.

This chain joins TRBV6-5 and TRBJ2-2; unclear D gene. CDR1 is MNHEY, CDR2 SVGAGI, per germline. This CDR3 has 15 amino acids. Trimming cost V 0 bases and J 2 bases, with 7 bases left between them. The CDR3 loop is CASSYSDFNTGELFF. The CDR3 DNA is TGTGCCAGCAGTTACTCAGATTTCAACACCGGGGAGCTGTTTTTT.

The chain has TRBV18 and TRBJ2-3, with 8 bases lining up with TRBD2. After removal of 3 bases from V and 4 bases from J, the junction contained 9 bases not matched to a gene. The germline V gene has CDR1 KGHSH and CDR2 LQKENI. The CDR3 has 16 amino acids. CDR3 sequence reads: CASSPRGTSFSDTQYF. CDR3 DNA: TGTGCCAGCTCACCCCGAGGGACTAGTTTTTCAGATACGCAGTATTTT.

The chain uses TRBV18 and TRBJ2-7; no reliable D call. V was trimmed by 3 bases and J by 2 bases, leaving 8 bases between them. Germline CDR1 KGHSH, CDR2 LQKENI. The CDR3 length is 13 residues. The CDR3 DNA is TGTGCCAGCTCACCGGCCGGACCCTACGAGCAGTACTTC. Its protein is CASSPAGPYEQYF.

The CDR3 DNA reads as TGTGCCAGCAGTGAAGAGGTGTATAATTCACCCCTCCACTTT. Residues: CASSEEVYNSPLHF. The chain joins TRBV6-1 to TRBJ1-6; unclear D gene. This CDR3 has 14 residues. V was shortened by 1 base and J by 4 bases, with 5 bases between the two germline ends. Germline V gene data show CDR1 as MNHNS and CDR2 as SASEGT.

This clone was seen a few times. The rearrangement links TRBV4-2 to TRBJ1-2; perhaps TRBD1 as D (6 bases). V lost 2 bases to trimming and J lost 4 bases, with 14 bases between them. Per germline, CDR1 LGHNA and CDR2 YNFKEQ. There are 15 residues in the CDR3. Written as DNA, the CDR3 is TGTGCCAGCAGCCAAACAGGGAATTCGGGCTATGGCTACACCTTC. It encodes CASSQTGNSGYGYTF.

This chain joins TRBV29-1 and TRBJ2-2; no reliable D call. V lost 4 bases to trimming and J lost 8 bases, with 5 bases between them. Germline CDR1 SQVTM, CDR2 ANQGSEA. The CDR3 runs to 10 residues. The DNA of the CDR3 is TGCAGCGTTGTCAGAGGGGAGCTGTTTTTT. Protein: CSVVRGELFF.

V and J are TRBV5-1 and TRBJ2-3; D is unresolved. The V and J ends lost 0 bases and 7 bases respectively, with 6 bases between them. Germline V gives CDR1 SGHRS, CDR2 YFSETQ. The CDR3 has 12 residues. DNA for the CDR3: TGCGCCAGCAGCTTGGAGTCCCATACGCAGTATTTT. As protein: CASSLESHTQYF.

The chain links TRBV9 to TRBJ1-1, with TRBD1 matching 7 bases. Looked up from germline, CDR1 is SGDLS and CDR2 is YYNGEE. V dropped 4 bases and J dropped 4; count of bases not matched to a gene: 7. The CDR3 is made up of 14 amino acids. In nucleotides, the CDR3 is TGTGCCAGCAGCTTCGACCACAGGGGCACTGAAGCTTTCTTT. Its protein is CASSFDHRGTEAFF.

The chain employs TRBV28 and TRBJ2-5; D remains unclear. The CDR3 has 11 amino acids. Germline-derived CDR1 and CDR2 are MDHEN and SYDVKM. Trimming pared 6 bases from V and 4 bases from J, leaving 6 bases between. CDR3: CASSRRETQYF. The CDR3 DNA is TGTGCCAGCAGCCGGAGAGAGACCCAGTACTTC.

CDR3 in amino acids: CASSLSILSRQYF. In DNA form, the CDR3 reads TGTGCCAGCAGTTTATCGATCCTCTCGCGGCAGTATTTT. This chain joins TRBV27 and TRBJ2-3; no definite D call. The germline gives CDR1 MNHEY, CDR2 SMNVEV (reference sequence). This CDR3 has 13 residues. With 0 bases removed from V and 11 bases from J, the gap between germline ends came to 12 bases.

The genes are TRBV28 and TRBJ2-3, with D perhaps matching TRBD1 or TRBD2 (6 bases each). The CDR3 is 15 residues long. CDR1 is MDHEN and CDR2 is SYDVKM in the germline V gene. Trimming removed 4 bases at V and 2 bases at J, with 13 bases between. In nucleotides, the CDR3 is TGTGCCAGCAGTTACGGGGGACAAGACACAGATACGCAGTATTTT. Its translation is CASSYGGQDTDTQYF.

The V and J genes are TRBV9 and TRBJ1-4; TRBD1 matches 7 bases. The CDR3 covers 17 residues. Germline CDR1 reads SGDLS; CDR2 reads YYNGEE. The V segment lost 5 bases and the J segment 5 bases; nucleotides outside the gene matches: 15. Written as DNA, the CDR3 is TGTGCCAGCAGTGATCGCGCAGGGGGAGATGGAAATGAAAAACTGTTTTTT. Translating it yields CASSDRAGGDGNEKLFF.

The rearrangement uses TRBV27 and TRBJ2-3; 9 nucleotides align to TRBD2. The CDR3 has 16 residues. The junction had 5 bases not matched to a gene; V was cut back by 3 bases and J by 1 base. Germline values: CDR1 MNHEY, CDR2 SMNVEV (reference sequence). CDR3: CASSFYSGGRTDTQYF. As DNA, the CDR3 is TGTGCCAGCAGTTTCTATAGCGGGGGCCGCACAGATACGCAGTATTTT.

The chain links TRBV14 to TRBJ2-7, with TRBD2 identical over 7 bases. Germline V gene sequence: CDR1 SGHDN, CDR2 FVKESK. J lost 9 bases, V lost 4 bases, and 9 bases had no gene match. This CDR3 is built from 13 residues. The CDR3 DNA follows: TGTGCCAGCAGCCTCTCCGGCCCGGGAGGGCAGTACTTC. This codes for CASSLSGPGGQYF.

The chain is built from TRBV6-6 and TRBJ2-2, with 8 bases lining up with TRBD1. V lost 10 bases, J lost 3 bases, and 7 bases stayed unmatched. Germline lookup yields CDR1 MNHNY and CDR2 SVGAGI (reference sequence). The CDR3 runs 14 residues. CDR3 sequence reads: CATQNRGDTGELFF. For the CDR3, the DNA is TGTGCCACCCAAAACAGGGGGGACACCGGGGAGCTGTTTTTT.